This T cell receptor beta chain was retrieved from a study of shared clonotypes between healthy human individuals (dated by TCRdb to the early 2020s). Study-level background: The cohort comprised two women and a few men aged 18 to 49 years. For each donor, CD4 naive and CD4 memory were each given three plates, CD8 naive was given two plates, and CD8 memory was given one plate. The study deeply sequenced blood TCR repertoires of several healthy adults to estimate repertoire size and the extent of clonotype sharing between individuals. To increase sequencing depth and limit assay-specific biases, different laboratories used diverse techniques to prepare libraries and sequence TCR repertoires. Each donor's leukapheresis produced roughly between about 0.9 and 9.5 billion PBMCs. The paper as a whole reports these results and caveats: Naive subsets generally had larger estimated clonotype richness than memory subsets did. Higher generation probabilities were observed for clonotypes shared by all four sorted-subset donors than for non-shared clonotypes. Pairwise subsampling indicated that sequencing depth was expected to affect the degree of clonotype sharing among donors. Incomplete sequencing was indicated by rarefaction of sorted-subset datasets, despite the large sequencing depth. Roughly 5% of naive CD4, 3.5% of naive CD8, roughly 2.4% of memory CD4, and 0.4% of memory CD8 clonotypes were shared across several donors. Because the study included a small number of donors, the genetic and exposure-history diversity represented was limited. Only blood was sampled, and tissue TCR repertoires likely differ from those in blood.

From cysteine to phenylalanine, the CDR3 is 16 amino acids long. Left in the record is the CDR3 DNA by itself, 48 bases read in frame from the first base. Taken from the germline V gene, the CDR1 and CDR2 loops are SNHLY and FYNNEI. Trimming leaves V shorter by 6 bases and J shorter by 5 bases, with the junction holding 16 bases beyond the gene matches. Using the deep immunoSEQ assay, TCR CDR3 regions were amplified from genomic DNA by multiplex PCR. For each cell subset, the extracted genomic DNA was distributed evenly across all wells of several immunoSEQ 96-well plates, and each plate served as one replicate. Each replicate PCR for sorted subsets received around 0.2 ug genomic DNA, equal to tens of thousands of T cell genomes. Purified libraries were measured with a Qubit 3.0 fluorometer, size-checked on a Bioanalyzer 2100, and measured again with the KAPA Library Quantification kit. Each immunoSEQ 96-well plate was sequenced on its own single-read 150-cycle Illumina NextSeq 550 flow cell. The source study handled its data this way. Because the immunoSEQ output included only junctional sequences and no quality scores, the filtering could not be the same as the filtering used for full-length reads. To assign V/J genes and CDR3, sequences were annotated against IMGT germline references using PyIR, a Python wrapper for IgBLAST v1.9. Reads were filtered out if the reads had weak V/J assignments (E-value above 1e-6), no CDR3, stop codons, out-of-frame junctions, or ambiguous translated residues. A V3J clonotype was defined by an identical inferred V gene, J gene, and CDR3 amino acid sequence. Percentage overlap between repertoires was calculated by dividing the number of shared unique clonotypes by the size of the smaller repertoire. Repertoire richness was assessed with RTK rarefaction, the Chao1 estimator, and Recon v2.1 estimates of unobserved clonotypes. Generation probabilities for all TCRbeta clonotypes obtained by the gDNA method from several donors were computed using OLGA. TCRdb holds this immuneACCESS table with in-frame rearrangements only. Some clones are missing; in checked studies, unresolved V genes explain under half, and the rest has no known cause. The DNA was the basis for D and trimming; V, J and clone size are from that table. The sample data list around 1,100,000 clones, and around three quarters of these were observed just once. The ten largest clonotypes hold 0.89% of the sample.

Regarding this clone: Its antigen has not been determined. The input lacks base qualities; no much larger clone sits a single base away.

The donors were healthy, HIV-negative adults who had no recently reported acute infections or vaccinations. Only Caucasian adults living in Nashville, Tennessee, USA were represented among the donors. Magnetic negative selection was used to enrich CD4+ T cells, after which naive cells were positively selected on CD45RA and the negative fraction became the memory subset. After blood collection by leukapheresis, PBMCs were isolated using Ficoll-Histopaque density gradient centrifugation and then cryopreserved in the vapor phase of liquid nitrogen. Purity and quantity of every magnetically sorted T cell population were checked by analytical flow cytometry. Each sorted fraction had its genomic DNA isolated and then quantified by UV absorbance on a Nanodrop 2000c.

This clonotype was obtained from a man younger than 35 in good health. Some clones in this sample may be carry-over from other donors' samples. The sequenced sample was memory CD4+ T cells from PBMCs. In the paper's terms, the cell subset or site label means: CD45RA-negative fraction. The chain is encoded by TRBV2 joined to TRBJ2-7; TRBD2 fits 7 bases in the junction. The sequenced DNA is TGTGCCAGCAGATTCGAAATGGCTAGCGGAGGGAACGAGCAGTACTTC. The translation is CASRFEMASGGNEQYF.